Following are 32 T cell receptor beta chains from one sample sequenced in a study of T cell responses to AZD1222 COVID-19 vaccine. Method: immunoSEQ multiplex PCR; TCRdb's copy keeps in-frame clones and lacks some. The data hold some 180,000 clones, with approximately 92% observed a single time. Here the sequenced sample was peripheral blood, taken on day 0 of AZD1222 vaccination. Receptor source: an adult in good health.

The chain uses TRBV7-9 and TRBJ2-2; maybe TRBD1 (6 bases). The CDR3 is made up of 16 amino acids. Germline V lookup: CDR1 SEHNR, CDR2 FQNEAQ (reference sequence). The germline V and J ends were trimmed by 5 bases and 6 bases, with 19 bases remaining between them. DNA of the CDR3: TGTGCCAGCAGCCGTCCCCCTGACAGGCGGGCCGGGGAGCTGTTTTTT. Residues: CASSRPPDRRAGELFF.

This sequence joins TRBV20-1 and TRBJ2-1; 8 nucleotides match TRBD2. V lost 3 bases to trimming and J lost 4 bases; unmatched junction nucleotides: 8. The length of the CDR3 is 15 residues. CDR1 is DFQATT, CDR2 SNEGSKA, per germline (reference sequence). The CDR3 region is CSASKLQRGYNEQFF. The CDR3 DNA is TGCAGTGCTAGTAAGCTCCAGCGGGGGTACAATGAGCAGTTCTTC.

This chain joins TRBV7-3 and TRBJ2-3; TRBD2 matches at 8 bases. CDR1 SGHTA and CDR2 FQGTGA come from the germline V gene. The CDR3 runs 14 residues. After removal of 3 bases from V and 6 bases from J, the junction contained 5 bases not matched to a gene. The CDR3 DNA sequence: TGTGCCAGCAGCTTGAGCGGGGGAGCGGATACGCAGTATTTT. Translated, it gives CASSLSGGADTQYF.

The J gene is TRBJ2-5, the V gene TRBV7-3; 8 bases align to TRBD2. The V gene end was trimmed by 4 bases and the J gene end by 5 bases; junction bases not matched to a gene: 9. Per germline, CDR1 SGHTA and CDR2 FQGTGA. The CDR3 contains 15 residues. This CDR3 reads CASSSSGTRGETQYF. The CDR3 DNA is TGTGCCAGCAGCTCATCCGGGACTAGAGGGGAGACCCAGTACTTC.

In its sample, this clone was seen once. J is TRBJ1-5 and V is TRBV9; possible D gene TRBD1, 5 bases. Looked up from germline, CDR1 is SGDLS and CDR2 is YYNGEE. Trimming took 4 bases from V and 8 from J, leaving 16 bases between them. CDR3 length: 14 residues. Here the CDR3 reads CASSQGWGREPQHF. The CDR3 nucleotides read TGTGCCAGCAGCCAAGGATGGGGGAGAGAGCCCCAGCATTTT. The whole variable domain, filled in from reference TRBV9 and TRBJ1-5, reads DSGVTQTPKHLITATGQRVTLRCSPRSGDLSVYWYQQSLDQGLQFLIQYYNGEERAKGNILERFSAQQFPDLHSELNLSSLELGDSALYFCASSQGWGREPQHFGDGTRLSIL.

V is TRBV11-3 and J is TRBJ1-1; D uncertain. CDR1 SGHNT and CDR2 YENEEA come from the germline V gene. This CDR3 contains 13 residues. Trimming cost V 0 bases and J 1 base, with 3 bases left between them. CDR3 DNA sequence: TGTGCCAGCAGCTTAGAAGAGAACACTGAAGCTTTCTTT. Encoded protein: CASSLEENTEAFF. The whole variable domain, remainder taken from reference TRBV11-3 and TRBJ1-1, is EAGVVQSPRYKIIEKKQPVAFWCNPISGHNTLYWYLQNLGQGPELLIRYENEEAVDDSQLPKDRFSAERLKGVDSTLKIQPAELGDSAVYLCASSLEENTEAFFGQGTRLTVV.

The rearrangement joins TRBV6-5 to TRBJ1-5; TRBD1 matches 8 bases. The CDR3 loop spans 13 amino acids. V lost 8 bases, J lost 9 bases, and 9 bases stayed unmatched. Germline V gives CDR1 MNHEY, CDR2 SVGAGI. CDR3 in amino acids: CASRQGSSSPQHF. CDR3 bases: TGTGCCAGCCGACAGGGGTCCTCGTCGCCCCAGCATTTT.

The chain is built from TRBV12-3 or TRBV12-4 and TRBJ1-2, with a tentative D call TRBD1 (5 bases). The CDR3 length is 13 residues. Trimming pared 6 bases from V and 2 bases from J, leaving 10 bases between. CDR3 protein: CASSQGVNYGYTF. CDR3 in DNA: TGTGCCAGCAGCCAAGGGGTGAACTATGGCTACACCTTC.

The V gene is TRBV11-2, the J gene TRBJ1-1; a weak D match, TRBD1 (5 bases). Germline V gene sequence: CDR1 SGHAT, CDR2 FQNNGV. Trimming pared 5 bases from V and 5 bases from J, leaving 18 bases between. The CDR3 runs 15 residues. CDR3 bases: TGTGCCAGCAGCCCAGCGAATGCGGGGCGTACTGAAGCTTTCTTT. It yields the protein CASSPANAGRTEAFF.

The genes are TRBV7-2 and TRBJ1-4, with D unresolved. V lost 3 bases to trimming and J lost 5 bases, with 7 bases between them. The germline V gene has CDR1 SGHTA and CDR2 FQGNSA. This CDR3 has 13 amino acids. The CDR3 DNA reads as TGTGCCAGCAGCTTTGGAGGAAATGAAAAACTGTTTTTT. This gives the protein CASSFGGNEKLFF. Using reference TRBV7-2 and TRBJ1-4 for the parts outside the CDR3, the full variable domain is GAGVSQSPSNKVTEKGKDVELRCDPISGHTALYWYRQSLGQGLEFLIYFQGNSAPDKSGLPSDRFSAERTGGSVSTLTIQRTQQEDSAVYLCASSFGGNEKLFFGSGTQLSVL.

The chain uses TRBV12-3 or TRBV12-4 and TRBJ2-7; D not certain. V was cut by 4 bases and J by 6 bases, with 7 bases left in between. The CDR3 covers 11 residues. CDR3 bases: TGTGCCAGCAGTTCGGTCCGCGAGCAGTACTTC. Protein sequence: CASSSVREQYF.

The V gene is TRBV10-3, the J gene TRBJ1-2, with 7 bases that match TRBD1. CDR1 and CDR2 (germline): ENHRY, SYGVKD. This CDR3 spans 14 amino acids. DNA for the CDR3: TGTGCTGCCGGTGGGGACAGCCCTAGCTATGGCTACACCTTC. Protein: CAAGGDSPSYGYTF.

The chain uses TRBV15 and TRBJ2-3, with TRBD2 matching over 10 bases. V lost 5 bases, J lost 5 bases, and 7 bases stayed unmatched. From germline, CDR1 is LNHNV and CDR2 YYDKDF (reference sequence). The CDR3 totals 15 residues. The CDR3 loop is CATSGHSGGLDTQYF. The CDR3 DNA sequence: TGTGCCACCAGCGGACATAGCGGGGGGTTAGATACGCAGTATTTT.

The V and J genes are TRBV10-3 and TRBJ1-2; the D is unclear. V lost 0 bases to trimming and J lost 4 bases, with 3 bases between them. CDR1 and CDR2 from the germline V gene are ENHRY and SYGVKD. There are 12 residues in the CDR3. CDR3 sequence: CAISESGYGYTF. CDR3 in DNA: TGTGCCATCAGTGAGTCAGGCTATGGCTACACCTTC.

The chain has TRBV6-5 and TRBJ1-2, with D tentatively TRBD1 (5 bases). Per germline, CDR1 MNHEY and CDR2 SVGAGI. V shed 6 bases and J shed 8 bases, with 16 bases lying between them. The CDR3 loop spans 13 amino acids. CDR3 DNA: TGTGCCAGCAGCCCCAGGACATCTCAGGGCTACACCTTC. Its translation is CASSPRTSQGYTF.

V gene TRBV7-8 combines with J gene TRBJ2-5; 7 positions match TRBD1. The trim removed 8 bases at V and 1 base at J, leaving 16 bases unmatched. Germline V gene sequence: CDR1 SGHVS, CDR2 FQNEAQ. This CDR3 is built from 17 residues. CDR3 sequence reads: CASAFKVGQAVQETQYF. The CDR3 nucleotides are TGTGCCAGCGCCTTTAAGGTTGGACAGGCCGTCCAAGAGACCCAGTACTTC.

The CDR3 loop is CAWSVGSSGANVLTF. CDR3 nucleotides: TGTGCCTGGAGTGTAGGTTCCTCTGGGGCCAACGTCCTGACTTTC. The chain joins TRBV30 to TRBJ2-6; unclear D gene. V lost 0 bases and J lost 0, with 6 bases in between. Germline V gene lookup returns CDR1 GTSNPN and CDR2 SVGIG (reference sequence). This CDR3 is built from 15 residues.

CDR3 coding DNA: TGTGCCAGCAGTGATCCGGACTGGTTTTTTTCCTACGAGCAGTACTTC. Translated: CASSDPDWFFSYEQYF. This chain links TRBV6-1 with TRBJ2-7; D might be TRBD2 (5 bases). This CDR3 has 16 amino acids. Trimming removed 3 bases from V and 1 base from J, with 16 bases in between. In germline, CDR1 is MNHNS, CDR2 SASEGT.

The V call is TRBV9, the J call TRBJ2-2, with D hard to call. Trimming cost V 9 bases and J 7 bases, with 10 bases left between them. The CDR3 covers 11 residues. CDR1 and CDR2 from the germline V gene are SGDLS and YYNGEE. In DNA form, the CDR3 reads TGTGCCACGGGTCGTGGCGGGGAGCTGTTTTTT. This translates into CATGRGGELFF. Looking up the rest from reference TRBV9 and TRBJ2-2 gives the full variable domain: DSGVTQTPKHLITATGQRVTLRCSPRSGDLSVYWYQQSLDQGLQFLIQYYNGEERAKGNILERFSAQQFPDLHSELNLSSLELGDSALYFCATGRGGELFFGEGSRLTVL.

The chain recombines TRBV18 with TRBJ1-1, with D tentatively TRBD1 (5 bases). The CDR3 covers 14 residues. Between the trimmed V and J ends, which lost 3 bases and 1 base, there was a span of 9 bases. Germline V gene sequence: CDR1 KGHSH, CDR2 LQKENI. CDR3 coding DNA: TGTGCCAGCTCACCGGGTACAGGGAACACTGAAGCTTTCTTT. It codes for CASSPGTGNTEAFF. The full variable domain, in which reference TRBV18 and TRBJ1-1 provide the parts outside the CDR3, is NAGVMQNPRHLVRRRGQEARLRCSPMKGHSHVYWYRQLPEEGLKFMVYLQKENIIDESGMPKERFSAEFPKEGPSILRIQQVVRGDSAAYFCASSPGTGNTEAFFGQGTRLTVV.

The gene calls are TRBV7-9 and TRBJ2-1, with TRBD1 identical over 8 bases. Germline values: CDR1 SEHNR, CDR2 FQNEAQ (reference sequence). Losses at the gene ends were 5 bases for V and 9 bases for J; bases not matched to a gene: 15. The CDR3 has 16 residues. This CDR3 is CASSPGRWTGMSEQFF. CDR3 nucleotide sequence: TGTGCCAGCAGCCCAGGCCGGTGGACAGGGATGAGTGAGCAGTTCTTC.

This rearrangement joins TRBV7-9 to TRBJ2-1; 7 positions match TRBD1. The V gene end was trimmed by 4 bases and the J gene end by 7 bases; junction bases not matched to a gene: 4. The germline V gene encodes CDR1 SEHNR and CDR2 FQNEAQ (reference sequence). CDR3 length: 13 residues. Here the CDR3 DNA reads TGTGCCAGCAGCTCCCAACAGGGGAATGAGCAGTTCTTC. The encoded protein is CASSSQQGNEQFF.

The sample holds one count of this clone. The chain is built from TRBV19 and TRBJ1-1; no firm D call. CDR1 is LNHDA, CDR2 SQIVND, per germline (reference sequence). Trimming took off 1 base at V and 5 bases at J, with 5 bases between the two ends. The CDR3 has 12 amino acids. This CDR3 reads CASSIGRTEAFF. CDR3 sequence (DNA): TGTGCCAGTAGTATAGGGCGAACTGAAGCTTTCTTT. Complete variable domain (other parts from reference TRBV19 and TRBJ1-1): DGGITQSPKYLFRKEGQNVTLSCEQNLNHDAMYWYRQDPGQGLRLIYYSQIVNDFQKGDIAEGYSVSREKKESFPLTVTSAQKNPTAFYLCASSIGRTEAFFGQGTRLTVV.

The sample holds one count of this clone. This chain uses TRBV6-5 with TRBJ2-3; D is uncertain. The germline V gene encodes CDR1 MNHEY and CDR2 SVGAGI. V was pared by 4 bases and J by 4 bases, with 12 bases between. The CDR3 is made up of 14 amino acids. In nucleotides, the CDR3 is TGTGCCAGCAGTTTAAGAAGCATTTCAGATACGCAGTATTTT. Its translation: CASSLRSISDTQYF.

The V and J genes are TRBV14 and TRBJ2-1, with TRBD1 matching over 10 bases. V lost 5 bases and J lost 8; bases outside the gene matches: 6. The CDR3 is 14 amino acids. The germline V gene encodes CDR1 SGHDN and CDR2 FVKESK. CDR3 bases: TGTGCCAGCAGCAAGACAGGGGGCATGGATGAGCAGTTCTTC. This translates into CASSKTGGMDEQFF.

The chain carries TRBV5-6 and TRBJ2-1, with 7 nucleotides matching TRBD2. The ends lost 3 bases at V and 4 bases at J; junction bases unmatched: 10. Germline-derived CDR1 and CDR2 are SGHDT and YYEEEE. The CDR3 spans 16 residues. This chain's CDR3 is CASSSELAINYNEQFF. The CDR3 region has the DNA TGTGCCAGCAGCTCGGAACTAGCGATAAATTACAATGAGCAGTTCTTC.

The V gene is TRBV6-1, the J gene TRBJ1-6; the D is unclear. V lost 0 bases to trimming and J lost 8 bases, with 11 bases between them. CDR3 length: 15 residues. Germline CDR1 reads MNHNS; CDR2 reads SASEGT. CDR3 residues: CASSEAGQPYSPLHF. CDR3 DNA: TGTGCCAGCAGTGAAGCGGGCCAGCCCTATTCACCCCTCCACTTT.

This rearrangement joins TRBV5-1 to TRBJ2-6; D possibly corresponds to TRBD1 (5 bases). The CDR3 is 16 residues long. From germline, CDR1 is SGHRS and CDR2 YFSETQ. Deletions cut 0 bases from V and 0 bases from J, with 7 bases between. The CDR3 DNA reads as TGCGCCAGCAGCTTGGGACAGATCTCTGGGGCCAACGTCCTGACTTTC. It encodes CASSLGQISGANVLTF.

Here the CDR3 reads CASSFTSTGGGNTEAFF. DNA for the CDR3: TGCGCCAGCAGCTTCACCTCGACAGGGGGCGGCAACACTGAAGCTTTCTTT. The chain combines TRBV5-1 with TRBJ1-1; 10 bases line up with TRBD1. This CDR3 has 17 amino acids. Germline V gene lookup returns CDR1 SGHRS and CDR2 YFSETQ. Germline trimming cut 2 bases from V and 2 bases from J; bases unmatched to any gene: 9.

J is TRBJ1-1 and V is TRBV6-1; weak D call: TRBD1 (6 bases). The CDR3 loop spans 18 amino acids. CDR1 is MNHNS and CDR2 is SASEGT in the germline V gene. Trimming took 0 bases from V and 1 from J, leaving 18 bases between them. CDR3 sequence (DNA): TGTGCCAGCAGTGAAGCGGGCCAGGGGATTGTTACGAACACTGAAGCTTTCTTT. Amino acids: CASSEAGQGIVTNTEAFF.

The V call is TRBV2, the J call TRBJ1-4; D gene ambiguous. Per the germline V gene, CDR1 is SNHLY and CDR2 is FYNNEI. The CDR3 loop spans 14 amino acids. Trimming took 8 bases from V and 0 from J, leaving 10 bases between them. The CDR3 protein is CASWRSATNEKLFF. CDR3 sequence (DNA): TGTGCCAGCTGGAGGTCCGCAACTAATGAAAAACTGTTTTTT.

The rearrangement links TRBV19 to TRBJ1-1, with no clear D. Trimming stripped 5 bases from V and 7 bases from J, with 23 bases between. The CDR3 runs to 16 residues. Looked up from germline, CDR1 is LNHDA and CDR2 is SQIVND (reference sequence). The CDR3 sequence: CASSHPVSMASGEAFF. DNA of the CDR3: TGTGCCAGTAGTCACCCCGTTAGTATGGCTTCGGGTGAAGCTTTCTTT.